These 26 T cell receptor beta chains came from one sample sequenced in a study of PD-1 blockade in classical Hodgkin lymphoma. Data came from immunoSEQ multiplex PCR; TCRdb stores just in-frame clones and leaves some out. This table has approximately 100,000 clones, around nine tenths appearing once. Every patient had relapsed following autologous stem cell transplantation, and cohorts differed in brentuximab vedotin exposure. The sample was peripheral blood mononuclear cells (PBMCs), taken at baseline. The receptors shown here come from a human donor with classical Hodgkin lymphoma.

The chain is built from TRBV6-5 and TRBJ2-1; TRBD2 might be the D (5 bases). The CDR3 spans 16 residues. The V end lost 4 bases, the J end lost 2 bases, and 15 bases lay between the germline ends. The germline CDR1 and CDR2 sequences are MNHEY and SVGAGI. CDR3 loop: CASSSPRRETYNEQFF. The CDR3 nucleotides are TGTGCCAGCAGTTCCCCCCGAAGGGAGACCTACAATGAGCAGTTCTTC.

In this sample, this clone turned up once. The CDR3 reads CAWSVAGGNTIYF. The CDR3 coding sequence is TGTGCCTGGAGTGTCGCAGGAGGAAACACCATATATTTT. J is TRBJ1-3 and V is TRBV30; D unresolved. The V gene's germline CDR1 is GTSNPN and CDR2 SVGIG (reference sequence). The germline V and J ends were trimmed by 0 bases and 4 bases, with 7 bases remaining between them. The CDR3 runs 13 residues.

The rearrangement links TRBV29-1 to TRBJ2-7; the D is unclear. CDR1 SQVTM and CDR2 ANQGSEA come from the germline V gene. Between the trimmed V and J ends, which lost 5 bases and 3 bases, there was a span of 8 bases. The CDR3 contains 11 residues. In DNA form, the CDR3 reads TGCAGCGTTTCTGTACTCTACGAGCAGTACTTC. The encoded protein is CSVSVLYEQYF.

The chain recombines TRBV7-6 with TRBJ1-1; TRBD1 might be the D (5 bases). This CDR3 contains 12 residues. Germline V gene lookup returns CDR1 SGHVS and CDR2 FNYEAQ. The V and J ends lost 5 bases and 4 bases respectively, with 8 bases between them. DNA for the CDR3: TGTGCCAGCAGCGAGGGGACCACTGAAGCTTTCTTT. It is translated as CASSEGTTEAFF.

The chain uses TRBV10-1 and TRBJ2-3; D is possibly TRBD2 (6 bases). This CDR3 is 16 amino acids long. The V end lost 4 bases, the J end lost 3 bases, and 17 bases lay between the germline ends. Germline assignment: CDR1 WNHNN and CDR2 SYGVQD (reference sequence). This chain's CDR3 is CASSVTRDEVTDTQYF. CDR3 DNA sequence: TGCGCCAGCAGTGTCACGCGGGATGAGGTAACAGATACGCAGTATTTT.

V and J are TRBV19 and TRBJ1-5; 9 positions match TRBD1. After removal of 0 bases from V and 4 bases from J, the junction contained 1 base not matched to a gene. CDR1 is LNHDA, CDR2 SQIVND, per germline (reference sequence). The CDR3 length is 15 residues. CDR3 residues: CASSIEGTGNQPQHF. CDR3 sequence (DNA): TGTGCCAGTAGTATAGAAGGGACAGGGAATCAGCCCCAGCATTTT.

The chain is built from TRBV30 and TRBJ2-3; no clear D. The CDR3 spans 12 residues. V was shortened by 0 bases and J by 4 bases, with 5 bases between the two germline ends. Germline assignment: CDR1 GTSNPN and CDR2 SVGIG (reference sequence). The CDR3 nucleotides read TGTGCCTGGAGTGTCGTCCCAGATACGCAGTATTTT. This gives the protein CAWSVVPDTQYF.

The chain links TRBV7-8 to TRBJ1-2; 7 nucleotides line up with TRBD1. With V trimmed by 1 base and J by 1 base, 3 bases remained unmatched. The CDR3 spans 15 residues. Germline V CDR1 and CDR2: SGHVS, FQNEAQ. The CDR3 loop is CASSLDRDSNYGYTF. The CDR3, as DNA: TGTGCCAGCAGCTTAGATCGGGACAGTAACTATGGCTACACCTTC.

Worth noting for this clone: This same CDR3 is encoded by further DNA sequences in the sample. The rearrangement links TRBV2 to TRBJ1-2; weak D call: TRBD1 (5 bases). The ends were cut back, 6 bases at V and 4 bases at J, with 12 bases in the middle. This CDR3 is 13 amino acids long. CDR1 and CDR2 from the germline V gene are SNHLY and FYNNEI. The CDR3 sequence is CASSAREGYGYTF. In DNA form, the CDR3 reads TGTGCCAGCAGCGCCAGGGAGGGCTATGGCTACACCTTC.

V is TRBV6-5 and J is TRBJ1-2; D perhaps matches TRBD1 (6 bases). The CDR3 contains 15 residues. V was shortened by 6 bases and J by 2 bases, with 16 bases between the two germline ends. The germline gives CDR1 MNHEY, CDR2 SVGAGI. The CDR3 nucleotides read TGTGCCAGCAGCCTCTACAAAACAGGGAACTATGGCTACACCTTC. Residues: CASSLYKTGNYGYTF.

In regard to this clone: The junction does not match germline at one end; this may be a read error. The genes are TRBV13 and TRBJ1-1; no firm D call. Germline CDR1 PRHDT, CDR2 FYEKMQ (reference sequence). The CDR3 sequence is 15 residues long. The CDR3, as DNA: TGTGCCAGCAAGGCCGGGCCAGCCATTAACAGTGAAGCTTTCTTT. It is translated as CASKAGPAINSEAFF.

V is TRBV6-1 and J is TRBJ2-7; 7 bases are a match to TRBD2. V trimming: 5 bases; J trimming: 2 bases; junction bases outside the gene matches: 3. CDR1 is MNHNS and CDR2 is SASEGT in the germline V gene. This CDR3 has 13 residues. DNA for the CDR3: TGTGCCAGCAGTTCTAGCGGAACCTACGAGCAGTACTTC. Residues: CASSSSGTYEQYF.

This clone is a singleton in its sample. This rearrangement joins TRBV19 to TRBJ1-2; TRBD1 matches at 9 bases. Germline lookup yields CDR1 LNHDA and CDR2 SQIVND (reference sequence). The ends lost 4 bases at V and 7 bases at J; junction bases unmatched: 7. This CDR3 spans 14 amino acids. CDR3 coding DNA: TGTGCCAGTAGTACAAGACAGGGGGTCGTTGGCTACACCTTC. Translating it yields CASSTRQGVVGYTF.

This clone showed up just a few times. The genes are TRBV27 and TRBJ2-3; D may be TRBD2 (6 bases). Germline CDR1 MNHEY, CDR2 SMNVEV (reference sequence). The CDR3 runs to 16 residues. V dropped 5 bases and J dropped 0 bases, with 15 bases sitting between them. The CDR3 is CASSPGSGSSTDTQYF. CDR3 nucleotides: TGTGCCAGCAGTCCCGGTAGCGGATCTAGCACAGATACGCAGTATTTT.

The CDR3, as DNA: TGTGCCAGCAGTTTATCGATAAGGTCGGGGGGCTGGTATGGCTACACCTTC. It yields the protein CASSLSIRSGGWYGYTF. This chain links TRBV27 with TRBJ1-2; possibly TRBD1 for D (6 bases). Looked up from germline, CDR1 is MNHEY and CDR2 is SMNVEV (reference sequence). CDR3 length: 17 amino acids. V was shortened by 0 bases and J by 5 bases, with 19 bases between the two germline ends.

The chain employs TRBV28 and TRBJ2-2; D unclear. This CDR3 comprises 12 residues. Trimming removed 3 bases from V and 4 bases from J, with 3 bases in between. In germline, CDR1 is MDHEN, CDR2 SYDVKM. In nucleotides, the CDR3 is TGTGCCAGCAGTTTGGGCACCGGGGAGCTGTTTTTT. This translates into CASSLGTGELFF.

The chain has TRBV28 and TRBJ2-1; D possibly matches TRBD1 or TRBD2 (5 bases each). CDR3 length equals 15 residues. V was shortened by 2 bases and J by 7 bases, with 15 bases between the two germline ends. Germline V gene lookup returns CDR1 MDHEN and CDR2 SYDVKM. DNA of the CDR3: TGTGCCAGCAGTTTAGAACGGGGCTCCTTTAATGAGCAGTTCTTC. It translates to CASSLERGSFNEQFF.

The chain joins TRBV10-2 to TRBJ2-7; TRBD1 agrees at 8 bases. The CDR3 sequence is 13 residues long. V was clipped by 5 bases and J by 5 bases; unmatched bases: 5. Germline lookup yields CDR1 WSHSY and CDR2 SAAADI. The CDR3 loop is CASSWTGMDEQYF. In nucleotides, the CDR3 is TGCGCCAGCAGTTGGACAGGGATGGACGAGCAGTACTTC.

J is TRBJ2-7 and V is TRBV27; D unclear. This CDR3 has 14 amino acids. Germline V lookup: CDR1 MNHEY, CDR2 SMNVEV (reference sequence). The V end was cut by 4 bases, the J end by 0 bases, with 10 bases between. The CDR3: CASSSDGPSYEQYF. CDR3 coding DNA: TGTGCCAGCAGTTCTGACGGCCCCTCCTACGAGCAGTACTTC.

CDR3 sequence (DNA): TGTGCCAGCAGCTTGACTAGAACCTACGAGCAGTACTTC. Translating gives CASSLTRTYEQYF. This chain joins TRBV7-2 and TRBJ2-7, with a possible D match to TRBD2 (6 bases). Trimming removed 3 bases at V and 2 bases at J, with 8 bases between. The germline V gene encodes CDR1 SGHTA and CDR2 FQGNSA. The length of the CDR3 is 13 residues.

This chain connects TRBV5-4 to TRBJ2-7; D may match TRBD1 or TRBD2 (5 bases each). This CDR3 is built from 14 residues. Germline V lookup: CDR1 SGHNT, CDR2 YYREEE (reference sequence). Deletions cut 0 bases from V and 3 bases from J, with 10 bases between. The CDR3 DNA sequence: TGTGCCAGCAGCTTGGCAGGGAGAGGCTACGAGCAGTACTTC. As protein: CASSLAGRGYEQYF.

V gene TRBV14 combines with J gene TRBJ2-7, with 7 positions matching TRBD1. This CDR3 contains 16 residues. Germline CDR1 is SGHDN and CDR2 is FVKESK. J gave up 2 bases and V 3 bases, and 10 bases lay outside the gene matches. The CDR3 DNA sequence: TGTGCCAGCAGCCACACGGCCGGGACAGCTACCTACGAGCAGTACTTC. Protein: CASSHTAGTATYEQYF.

The chain couples TRBV5-6 to TRBJ2-7, with no clear D. Germline CDR1 is SGHDT and CDR2 is YYEEEE. The length of the CDR3 is 14 residues. Trimming removed 0 bases from V and 0 bases from J, with 7 bases in between. CDR3 in DNA: TGTGCCAGCAGCTTGGCCGTGGTCTCCTACGAGCAGTACTTC. Encoded protein: CASSLAVVSYEQYF.

The rearrangement uses TRBV4-2 and TRBJ2-7; 10 bases match TRBD2. The J segment lost 2 bases and the V segment lost 0 bases, leaving 19 bases of the junction unmatched. Germline V lookup: CDR1 LGHNA, CDR2 YNFKEQ. The CDR3 consists of 21 residues. The CDR3 reads CASSQDFEGALAGIRTYEQYF. CDR3 bases: TGTGCCAGCAGCCAAGATTTTGAAGGGGCACTAGCGGGAATTAGGACCTACGAGCAGTACTTC.

V gene TRBV5-4 combines with J gene TRBJ1-5, with 7 bases lining up with TRBD1. J lost 5 bases, V lost 4 bases, and 9 bases had no gene match. CDR1 is SGHNT, CDR2 YYREEE, per germline (reference sequence). This CDR3 comprises 15 residues. CDR3 protein: CASSPTTGADQPQHF. The CDR3 DNA sequence: TGTGCCAGCAGCCCAACTACAGGGGCTGATCAGCCCCAGCATTTT.

The chain recombines TRBV6-5 with TRBJ1-4; 7 bases are a match to TRBD1. Trimming took 2 bases from V and 1 from J; bases not matched to a gene: 1. The CDR3 consists of 15 residues. Germline V gene data show CDR1 as MNHEY and CDR2 as SVGAGI. CDR3 loop: CASSYAGGTNEKLFF. The CDR3 coding sequence is TGTGCCAGCAGTTACGCAGGGGGAACTAATGAAAAACTGTTTTTT.